This TCR beta chain stems from a study of cytomegalovirus exposure and HLA in healthy donors. Study-level findings and limits: Cytomegalovirus status, reportedly, was diagnosed with high specificity and sensitivity by the classifier.

Unmatched junction bases numbered 2, after V lost 4 bases and J lost 4 bases. The germline V gene encodes CDR1 MNHEY and CDR2 SMNVEV (reference sequence). CDR3 length: 14 residues. Turning to this clone: Its antigen remains unknown.

Amplification used 60 Vbeta primers and 13 Jbeta primers. Data came from immunoSEQ multiplex PCR; TCRdb stores just in-frame clones and leaves some out. This table has under 200,000 clones, around four fifths appearing once. Specimen: PBMCs. This sequence originates from a man aged 25 to 40 in good health and CMV-seronegative. The chain carries TRBV27 and TRBJ1-5; 9 nucleotides align to TRBD1. CDR3 sequence: CASSSGTGNQPQHF. The CDR3 nucleotides are TGTGCCAGCAGTTCCGGGACAGGGAATCAGCCCCAGCATTTT.